Shown below are 2 T cell receptor beta chains from a single sample sequenced in a study of blood T cell repertoires in COVID-19. Some clones are missing from TCRdb's copy, which holds only in-frame ones; the method was immunoSEQ multiplex PCR. Of over 70,000 clones listed, about 86% were seen once; the top ten hold 15% to 20%. The specimen was peripheral blood. The receptors come from a human donor in a cohort sampled during active COVID-19.

V is TRBV7-2 and J is TRBJ1-4, with no clear D. The germline V gene has CDR1 SGHTA and CDR2 FQGNSA. The V end was cut by 2 bases, the J end by 6 bases, with 7 bases between. The CDR3 totals 13 residues. The CDR3 loop reads CASSLNSHEKLFF. The CDR3 DNA reads TGTGCCAGCAGCTTAAACTCGCATGAAAAACTGTTTTTT.

With regard to this clone: This CDR3 is also generated by other DNA sequences in the sample. The chain links TRBV9 to TRBJ1-6, with 8 bases that match TRBD1. This CDR3 spans 15 amino acids. The junction had 6 bases not matched to a gene; V was cut back by 3 bases and J by 7 bases. In germline, CDR1 is SGDLS, CDR2 YYNGEE. The CDR3 DNA sequence: TGTGCCAGCAGCGCAGGACAGGGTGGGAATTCACCCCTCCACTTT. It specifies CASSAGQGGNSPLHF.